The 2 T cell receptor beta chains below were found in one sample sequenced in a study of blood T cell repertoires in COVID-19. Produced via immunoSEQ multiplex PCR; TCRdb's table is partial and in-frame only. The table lists 650,000 to 800,000 clones, around 90% of them singletons. Sequenced material: peripheral blood. The origin of the receptors is a woman in her late teens or twenties with acute or convalescent COVID-19.

CDR3 in DNA: TGCGCCAGCAGCTTAGGGGACCGGGGGGGCACAGATACGCAGTATTTT. It translates to CASSLGDRGGTDTQYF. The chain has TRBV5-1 and TRBJ2-3; 7 bases are a match to TRBD2. V shed 2 bases, J shed 1 base, and the junction held 7 bases outside the gene matches. Germline values: CDR1 SGHRS, CDR2 YFSETQ. The CDR3 extends over 16 amino acids.

The J gene is TRBJ1-1, the V gene TRBV29-1; D is uncertain. The V end lost 3 bases, the J end lost 0 bases, and 8 bases lay between the germline ends. The germline V gene encodes CDR1 SQVTM and CDR2 ANQGSEA. The CDR3 has 13 residues. CDR3 sequence reads: CSVEARMNTEAFF. For the CDR3, the DNA is TGCAGCGTTGAGGCTCGAATGAACACTGAAGCTTTCTTT.